Below are 3 T cell receptor beta chains sequenced from a single sample in a study of blood T cell repertoires in COVID-19. The table came from immunoSEQ multiplex PCR; TCRdb's copy has only in-frame clones and leaves some out. Counted here are some 53,000 clones, roughly 89% occurring once; the ten biggest clones make up around 5%. Sequencing input: peripheral blood. The source of these receptors is a man aged 55 to 70 with active COVID-19.

This chain joins TRBV28 and TRBJ1-2; D gene uncertain. The CDR3 sequence is 13 residues long. CDR1 is MDHEN, CDR2 SYDVKM, per germline. V dropped 3 bases and J dropped 3 bases, with 8 bases sitting between them. The CDR3 sequence: CASSFREDYGYTF. CDR3 bases: TGTGCCAGCAGTTTCCGGGAAGACTATGGCTACACCTTC.

This clone was recorded once. CDR3 sequence reads: CASSPTLGNTEAFF. The DNA of the CDR3 is TGTGCCAGCTCCCCCACCCTGGGCAACACTGAAGCTTTCTTT. The chain joins TRBV18 to TRBJ1-1; no definite D call. Trimming removed 6 bases from V and 2 bases from J, with 13 bases in between. From germline, CDR1 is KGHSH and CDR2 LQKENI. CDR3 length: 14 amino acids.

The chain combines TRBV11-1 with TRBJ2-1; 8 bases match TRBD1. CDR1 is SGHAT and CDR2 is FQDESV in the germline V gene (reference sequence). The V gene end was trimmed by 5 bases and the J gene end by 9 bases; junction bases not matched to a gene: 9. The CDR3 is 14 residues long. The DNA for the CDR3 is TGTGCCAGCAGCCTCACGTCAGGGGGCGTTGAGCAGTTCTTC. Residues: CASSLTSGGVEQFF.